This TCR beta chain was sequenced in a study of PD-L1 blockade in urothelial cancer. Study-wide context: About nine tenths of the roughly 30 patients were men who had bladder-origin urothelial cancer. Treatment start was followed by blood analysis at 3 weeks (second dose) and again at 6 weeks. Typically, measured as a median, blood samples had 140,000 or so T cells.

Produced via immunoSEQ multiplex PCR; TCRdb's table is partial and in-frame only. The table shows 70,000 to 95,000 clones, with roughly 90% occurring only once. CDR3 length equals 15 residues. The germline CDR1 and CDR2 sequences are SGHVS and FNYEAQ. J was trimmed by 11 bases and V by 8 bases; bases with no gene match: 19. The sample's time point: pretreatment peripheral blood. Concerning this clone: The antigen remains undetermined.

Overall study results and limits: Having blood TCR clonality under the median before treatment predicted better survival.

The J gene is TRBJ2-3, the V gene TRBV7-6; 7 positions agree with TRBD2. This receptor was identified in a woman older than 75 with urothelial cancer. Sequenced material: PBMCs, taken around atezolizumab (anti-PD-L1) treatment. CDR3 amino acids: CASGRTGDRGVGQYF. DNA for the CDR3: TGTGCCAGCGGTCGAACGGGAGATCGGGGGGTGGGGCAGTATTTT.